The T cell receptor beta chain described here comes from a study of T cells in Graves' hyperthyroidism and ophthalmopathy (dated by TCRdb to 2018 to 2020). Context from the whole study: Peripheral blood was sampled at the time of initial diagnosis, prior to any treatment. A discovery cohort of approximately 100 patients, about 40 with Graves' ophthalmopathy and over 55 with stable Graves' hyperthyroidism, was used to find distinguishing TCR V-J signatures. Prospective prediction of ophthalmopathy was tested in an independent validation cohort of approximately 18 hyperthyroidism patients and roughly 16 patients who later progressed to ophthalmopathy. The roughly 100 discovery patients were randomly divided into training and test sets at a 7:3 ratio. Thyroid tissue and blood T-cell repertoires from about 6 Graves' hyperthyroidism patients were also compared in the study. After blood sampling, hyperthyroidism patients were treated with methimazole at a starting dose of 30 mg daily, and ophthalmopathy patients were treated with high-dose intravenous methylprednisolone. The paper reports TCR Vbeta CDR3 sequencing of roughly 140 peripheral blood samples: some 44 ophthalmopathy, fewer than 80 hyperthyroidism and around 17 progressor patients.

Moderately to severely active disease, a Clinical Activity Score of at least 3, a NOSPECS grade of at least 4, and a duration under 3 months were present in ophthalmopathy patients. The study excluded patients with uncontrolled infections, other autoimmune diseases, pregnancy or lactation. Diagnoses were based on clinical symptoms, serum thyroxine and TRAb, thyroid ultrasound and orbital computed tomography. Ficoll-Paque density gradient centrifugation was used to isolate PBMCs from approximately 10 ml of fresh peripheral blood. Total RNA was extracted using Trizol reagent, and RNA quality was assessed on an Agilent 2100 Bioanalyzer. Amplification of TCR beta CDR3 regions was carried out from RNA transcripts. The TCR CDR3 was subjected to a first round of RT-PCR using the HTBI primer set and the Qiagen OneStep RT-PCR kit. The libraries were constructed in a second round of multiplex PCR and then size-selected and purified. Paired-end sequencing of the libraries was performed with 100 bp reads on an Illumina HiSeq2000. The paper's data handling went like this. Raw data were processed with SOAPnuke, discarding reads with adapters, uncalled bases, mean Phred below 15, or no exact constant-primer or identifier match. COPE v1.2.5 was used to merge the high-quality paired reads, and each unique nucleotide sequence was defined as a clonotype. MiTCR v1.1 was used to align the clonotypes against IMGT TRBV, TRBD and TRBJ reference segments. Analysis was restricted to V-J combinations with a frequency above 0.0001, which covered about 99% of repertoires. A TCS score was defined as the ratio of F50 (clonal expansion) to E x V (chaos), with BLOSUM62-based TCRdist applied between CDR3 peptides within each V-J. Welch's t-statistics and random forest reduced several hundred V-J features to 13, which were used in a naive Bayes classifier (R e1071). TCRdb reworked the public reads: Q25 trimming with fastp, MiXCR clone assembly, productive beta chains retained. Rows are unified per CDR3 protein, each entry keeping the most common DNA and genes. These V and J calls rely on TCRdb rather than the paper's analysis. The sample table shows a few hundred thousand distinct CDR3 sequences, and approximately 18% are seen once. The ten biggest clones cover 40% to 45% of the sample.

Overall results and qualifications from the work: A model built on a 13 V-J signature distinguished ophthalmopathy from stable hyperthyroidism, reaching roughly 88% sensitivity and about 81% specificity in cross-validation and 80%/75% in testing. In validation, the model predicted progression to ophthalmopathy a median of 6.5 months before onset, with 65% to 71% sensitivity and 72.22% specificity. Most expanded thyroid clonotypes (frequency above 0.001) were also found in blood, which suggests that blood repertoires may mirror thyroid immune responses. No statistical method was used to set the sample size in advance, and investigators knew the group allocation.

This clonotype was seen a few times. The clone's antigen remains unknown. Per-base qualities were not stored, and no clone one base away is much larger. After removal of 2 bases from V and 0 bases from J, the junction retains 14 bases not matched to a gene. The CDR3 spans 21 residues, from the cysteine through the phenylalanine. Of all the DNA, just the CDR3 is kept, 63 bases in frame from base 1. The sample taken for sequencing was blood. The receptor chain draws on TRBV12-3 or TRBV12-4 and TRBJ2-1, with 12 bases matching TRBD2. This clonotype was obtained from a man aged 18-30 years with Graves' ophthalmopathy. The DNA sequence reads TGTGCCAGCAGTTTATGGGCTAGCGGGGGGGCCCTTTTTAGCTCCTACAATGAGCAGTTCTTC. It codes for CASSLWASGGALFSSYNEQFF.